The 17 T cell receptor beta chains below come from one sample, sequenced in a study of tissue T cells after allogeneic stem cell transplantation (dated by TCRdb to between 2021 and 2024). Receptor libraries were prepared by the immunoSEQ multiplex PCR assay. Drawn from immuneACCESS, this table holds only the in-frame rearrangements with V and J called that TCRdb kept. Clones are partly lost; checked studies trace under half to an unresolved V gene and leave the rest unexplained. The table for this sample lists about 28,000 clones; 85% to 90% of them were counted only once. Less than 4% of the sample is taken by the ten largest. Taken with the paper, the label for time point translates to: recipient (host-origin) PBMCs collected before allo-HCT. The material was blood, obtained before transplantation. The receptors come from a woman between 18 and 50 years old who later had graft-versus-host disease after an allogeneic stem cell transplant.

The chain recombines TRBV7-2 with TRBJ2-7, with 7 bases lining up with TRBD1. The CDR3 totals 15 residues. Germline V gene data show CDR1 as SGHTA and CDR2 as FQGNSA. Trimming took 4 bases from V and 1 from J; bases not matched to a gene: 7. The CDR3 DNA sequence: TGTGCCAGCAGCTGGGACAGCCAAAGGTCCTACGAGCAGTACTTC. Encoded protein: CASSWDSQRSYEQYF.

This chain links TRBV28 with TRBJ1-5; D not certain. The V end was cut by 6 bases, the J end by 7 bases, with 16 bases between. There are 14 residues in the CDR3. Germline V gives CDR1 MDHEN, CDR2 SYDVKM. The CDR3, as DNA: TGTGCCAGCAGAATACCGCGGGGTGGGCAGCCCCAGCATTTT. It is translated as CASRIPRGGQPQHF.

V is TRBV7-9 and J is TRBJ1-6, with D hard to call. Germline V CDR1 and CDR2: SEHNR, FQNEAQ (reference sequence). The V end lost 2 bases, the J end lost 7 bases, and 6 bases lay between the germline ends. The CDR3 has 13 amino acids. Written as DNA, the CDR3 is TGTGCCAGCAGCTTAACTGGAAATTCACCCCTCCACTTT. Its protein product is CASSLTGNSPLHF.

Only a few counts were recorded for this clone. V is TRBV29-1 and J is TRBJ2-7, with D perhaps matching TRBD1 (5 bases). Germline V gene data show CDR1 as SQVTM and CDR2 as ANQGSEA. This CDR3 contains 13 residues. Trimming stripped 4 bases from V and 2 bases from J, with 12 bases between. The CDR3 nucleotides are TGCAGCGTTGGTTTCAGGGAACCCTACGAGCAGTACTTC. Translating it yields CSVGFREPYEQYF.

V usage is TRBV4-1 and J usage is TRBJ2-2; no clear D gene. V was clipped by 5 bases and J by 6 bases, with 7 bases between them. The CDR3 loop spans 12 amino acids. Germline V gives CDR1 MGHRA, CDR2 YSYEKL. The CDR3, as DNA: TGCGCCAGCAGCTACGCCCCCGGGGAGCTGTTTTTT. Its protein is CASSYAPGELFF.

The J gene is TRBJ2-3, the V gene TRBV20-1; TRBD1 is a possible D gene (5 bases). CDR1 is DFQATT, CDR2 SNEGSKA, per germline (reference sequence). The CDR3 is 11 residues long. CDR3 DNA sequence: TGCAGCCTCAGGGGCACAGATACGCAGTATTTT. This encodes CSLRGTDTQYF.

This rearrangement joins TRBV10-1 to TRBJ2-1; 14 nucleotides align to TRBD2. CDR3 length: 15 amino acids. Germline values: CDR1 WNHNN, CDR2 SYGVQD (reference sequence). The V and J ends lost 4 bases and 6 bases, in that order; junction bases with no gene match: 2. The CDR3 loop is CASSAGTSGSNEQFF. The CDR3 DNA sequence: TGCGCCAGCAGTGCCGGGACTAGCGGGAGCAATGAGCAGTTCTTC.

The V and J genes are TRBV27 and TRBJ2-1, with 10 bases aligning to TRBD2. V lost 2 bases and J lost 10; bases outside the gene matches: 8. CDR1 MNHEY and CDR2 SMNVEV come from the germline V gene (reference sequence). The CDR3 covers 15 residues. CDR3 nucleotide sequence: TGTGCCAGCAGTTTAGTGGCTAGCGGGGGATTCGAGCAGTTCTTC. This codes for CASSLVASGGFEQFF.

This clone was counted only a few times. CDR3 loop: CASSLRTSGNTGELFF. CDR3 DNA: TGTGCCAGCAGCCTTCGGACTAGCGGAAACACCGGGGAGCTGTTTTTT. The chain employs TRBV9 and TRBJ2-2; 10 nucleotides line up with TRBD2. Germline CDR1 SGDLS, CDR2 YYNGEE. The CDR3 has 16 residues. The ends lost 4 bases at V and 2 bases at J; junction bases unmatched: 5.

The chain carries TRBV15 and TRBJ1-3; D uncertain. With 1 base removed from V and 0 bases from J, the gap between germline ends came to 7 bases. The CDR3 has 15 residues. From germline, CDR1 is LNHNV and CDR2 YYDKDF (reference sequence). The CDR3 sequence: CATSRVPSSGNTIYF. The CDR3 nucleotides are TGTGCCACCAGCAGAGTCCCCAGCTCTGGAAACACCATATATTTT.

The CDR3 DNA follows: TGTGCCAGCAGCATATATCGGGCGCCCAATCAGCCCCAGCATTTT. It specifies CASSIYRAPNQPQHF. The chain recombines TRBV27 with TRBJ1-5; the D is unclear. Germline CDR1 is MNHEY and CDR2 is SMNVEV (reference sequence). CDR3 length: 15 residues. The ends were cut back, 6 bases at V and 3 bases at J, with 15 bases in the middle.

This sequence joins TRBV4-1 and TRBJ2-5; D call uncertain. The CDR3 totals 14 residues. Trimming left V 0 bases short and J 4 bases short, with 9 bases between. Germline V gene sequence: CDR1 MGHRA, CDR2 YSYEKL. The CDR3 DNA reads TGCGCCAGCAGCCAAGATATCTCAGGAGAGACCCAGTACTTC. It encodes CASSQDISGETQYF.

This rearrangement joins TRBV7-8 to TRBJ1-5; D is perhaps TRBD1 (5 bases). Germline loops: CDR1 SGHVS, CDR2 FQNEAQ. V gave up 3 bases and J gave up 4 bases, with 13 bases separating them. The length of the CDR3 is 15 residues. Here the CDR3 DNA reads TGTGCCAGCAGCTTTTTGACAGCGGAAAATCAGCCCCAGCATTTT. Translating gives CASSFLTAENQPQHF.

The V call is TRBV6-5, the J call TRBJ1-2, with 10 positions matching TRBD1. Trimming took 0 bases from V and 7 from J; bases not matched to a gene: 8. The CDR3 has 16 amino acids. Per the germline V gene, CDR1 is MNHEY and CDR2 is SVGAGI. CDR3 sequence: CASSYSILTGGGGYTF. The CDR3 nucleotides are TGTGCCAGCAGTTACTCGATACTGACAGGGGGCGGTGGCTACACCTTC.

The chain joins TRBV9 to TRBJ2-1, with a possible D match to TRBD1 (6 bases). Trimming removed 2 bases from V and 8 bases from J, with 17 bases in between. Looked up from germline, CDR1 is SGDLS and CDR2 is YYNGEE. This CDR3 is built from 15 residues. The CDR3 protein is CASSVRARGSDEQFF. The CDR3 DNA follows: TGTGCCAGCAGCGTCCGGGCCAGGGGATCGGATGAGCAGTTCTTC.

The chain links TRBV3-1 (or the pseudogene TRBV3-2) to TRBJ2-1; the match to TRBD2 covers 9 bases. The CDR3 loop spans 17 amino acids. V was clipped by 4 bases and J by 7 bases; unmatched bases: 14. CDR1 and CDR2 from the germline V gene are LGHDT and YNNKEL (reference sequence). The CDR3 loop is CASSRRAASGNRNEQFF. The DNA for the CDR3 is TGTGCCAGCAGCCGGAGGGCTGCTAGCGGGAATAGGAATGAGCAGTTCTTC.

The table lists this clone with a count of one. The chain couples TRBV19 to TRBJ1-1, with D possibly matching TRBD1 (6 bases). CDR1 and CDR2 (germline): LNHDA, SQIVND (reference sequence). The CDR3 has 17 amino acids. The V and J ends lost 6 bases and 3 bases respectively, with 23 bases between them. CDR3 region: CASRGRGLNRADTEAFF. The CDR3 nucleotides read TGTGCCAGTAGGGGCAGGGGATTAAATAGGGCGGACACTGAAGCTTTCTTT.